Shown below are 27 T cell receptor beta chains from a single sample sequenced in a study of early T cells in non-severe SARS-CoV-2 infection. TCRdb re-called the 5' RACE reads through MiXCR, storing one row per CDR3 protein. The sample yields approximately 73,000 distinct CDR3 sequences, over 9% seen once. The sequenced sample consisted of whole blood. These receptor sequences come from an adult who was a healthcare worker with PCR-confirmed SARS-CoV-2 infection or an uninfected control (not recorded which).

In its sample, this clonotype was seen a few times. This chain uses TRBV5-4 with TRBJ2-3, with 12 positions matching TRBD2. This CDR3 comprises 18 residues. Germline V lookup: CDR1 SGHNT, CDR2 YYREEE (reference sequence). With V trimmed by 1 base and J by 2 bases, 8 bases remained unmatched. The CDR3 spells CASSLWLAGGLDTDTQYF. CDR3 coding DNA: TGTGCCAGCAGCTTGTGGCTAGCGGGGGGGCTGGACACAGATACGCAGTATTTT.

The chain carries TRBV7-2 and TRBJ1-1; D is undetermined. CDR1 and CDR2 (germline): SGHTA, FQGNSA. V dropped 2 bases and J dropped 10 bases, with 11 bases sitting between them. CDR3 length: 12 amino acids. CDR3 in DNA: TGTGCCAGCAGCTTACACCAGGCTTTAGCTTTCTTT. This translates into CASSLHQALAFF.

This clonotype occurred a few times. This chain joins TRBV20-1 and TRBJ1-2; D ambiguous. CDR1 is DFQATT, CDR2 SNEGSKA, per germline (reference sequence). V lost 6 bases and J lost 6, with 11 bases in between. There are 11 residues in the CDR3. CDR3 sequence (DNA): TGCAGTGCAAGGACGAATAATGGCTACACCTTC. Protein product: CSARTNNGYTF.

This clonotype was seen a few times. The chain is built from TRBV11-3 and TRBJ2-3; D ambiguous. Germline CDR1 reads SGHNT; CDR2 reads YENEEA. The V end was cut by 1 base, the J end by 1 base, with 9 bases between. The CDR3 runs 15 residues. CDR3 loop: CASSLGLGRTDTQYF. The CDR3 nucleotides read TGTGCCAGCAGCTTAGGGCTCGGCCGCACAGATACGCAGTATTTT.

This clonotype was detected ten times or more. The V gene is TRBV5-1, the J gene TRBJ1-6; no clear D gene. Trimming removed 4 bases from V and 2 bases from J, with 7 bases in between. This CDR3 is built from 14 residues. The germline V gene has CDR1 SGHRS and CDR2 YFSETQ. In DNA form, the CDR3 reads TGCGCCAGCAGCCTCGGAACCTATAATTCACCCCTCCACTTT. Its translation: CASSLGTYNSPLHF.

The chain employs TRBV10-1 and TRBJ2-3; D is perhaps TRBD2 (6 bases). The CDR3 is 15 residues long. Trimming took 8 bases from V and 0 from J, leaving 15 bases between them. Germline V gene lookup returns CDR1 WNHNN and CDR2 SYGVQD (reference sequence). Written as DNA, the CDR3 is TGCGCCAGCGACGTGTTGCGGGGAAGCACAGATACGCAGTATTTT. This gives the protein CASDVLRGSTDTQYF.

The chain has TRBV7-9 and TRBJ1-2, with no clear D. This CDR3 is built from 12 residues. The germline V and J ends were trimmed by 5 bases and 10 bases, with 14 bases remaining between them. Germline assignment: CDR1 SEHNR and CDR2 FQNEAQ (reference sequence). The CDR3 loop reads CASSPVEGAYTF. The DNA for the CDR3 is TGTGCCAGCAGCCCGGTAGAGGGCGCCTACACCTTC.

This clonotype was counted a few times. This chain connects TRBV20-1 to TRBJ1-1; D is perhaps TRBD1 (6 bases). V gave up 1 base and J gave up 3 bases, with 18 bases separating them. The CDR3 sequence is 16 residues long. CDR1 is DFQATT, CDR2 SNEGSKA, per germline (reference sequence). CDR3 in amino acids: CSARAREGGQDTEAFF. The CDR3 coding sequence is TGCAGTGCTAGAGCCCGCGAGGGGGGGCAGGACACTGAAGCTTTCTTT.

The V gene is TRBV5-1, the J gene TRBJ1-1; D remains unclear. The V gene lost 2 bases and the J gene lost 0 bases, with 11 bases spanning the gap. CDR3 length: 15 residues. In germline, CDR1 is SGHRS, CDR2 YFSETQ. CDR3 nucleotides: TGCGCCAGCAGCTTACCCCAGAGTGTGAACACTGAAGCTTTCTTT. It specifies CASSLPQSVNTEAFF.

This clonotype came up a few times. The rearrangement joins TRBV4-2 to TRBJ1-1; 8 positions agree with TRBD1. The J segment lost 3 bases and the V segment lost 3 bases, leaving 3 bases of the junction unmatched. The CDR3 loop spans 14 amino acids. Germline values: CDR1 LGHNA, CDR2 YNFKEQ. This CDR3 reads CASSQGQDDTEAFF. The CDR3 DNA reads as TGTGCCAGCAGCCAGGGACAGGACGACACTGAAGCTTTCTTT.

This clonotype was recorded many times. The rearrangement links TRBV7-6 to TRBJ2-1; tentative D call: TRBD2 (5 bases). V was cut by 4 bases and J by 4 bases, with 11 bases left in between. The CDR3 totals 14 residues. Germline loops: CDR1 SGHVS, CDR2 FNYEAQ. DNA for the CDR3: TGTGCCAGCAGCTCACGGCGAGGGTACAATGAGCAGTTCTTC. Translated, it gives CASSSRRGYNEQFF. The full variable domain, completed using reference TRBV7-6 and TRBJ2-1, is GAGVSQSPRYKVTKRGQDVALRCDPISGHVSLYWYRQALGQGPEFLTYFNYEAQQDKSGLPNDRFSAERPEGSISTLTIQRTEQRDSAMYRCASSSRRGYNEQFFGPGTRLTVL.

This clonotype was detected only a few times. This sequence joins TRBV7-8 and TRBJ2-2, with D possibly being TRBD1 or TRBD2 (6 bases each). Trimming removed 2 bases at V and 8 bases at J, with 24 bases between. Germline V lookup: CDR1 SGHVS, CDR2 FQNEAQ. The CDR3 is 18 residues long. In nucleotides, the CDR3 is TGTGCCAGCAGCTTATTACGGGGGCGATTCAGTGGGACTGGGGAGCTGTTTTTT. Translating gives CASSLLRGRFSGTGELFF.

This clonotype was recorded a few times. J is TRBJ1-5 and V is TRBV6-1; D is uncertain. Between the trimmed V and J ends, which lost 2 bases and 2 bases, there was a span of 10 bases. Looked up from germline, CDR1 is MNHNS and CDR2 is SASEGT. The CDR3 covers 15 residues. CDR3 loop: CASSERRVGNQPQHF. The DNA of the CDR3 is TGTGCCAGCAGTGAACGGCGGGTGGGCAATCAGCCCCAGCATTTT.

This clonotype has ten or more counts. The rearrangement uses TRBV12-3 or TRBV12-4 and TRBJ2-1, with 9 bases matching TRBD1. V dropped 3 bases and J dropped 9; count of bases not matched to a gene: 3. The CDR3 runs 13 residues. The CDR3 DNA reads as TGTGCCAGCAGTTTCTGGACAGGGGCTGAGCAGTTCTTC. It translates to CASSFWTGAEQFF.

The CDR3 nucleotides read TGTGCCAGCAGCAACGGAGGCAATGAAGCTTTCTTT. Translation: CASSNGGNEAFF. The chain recombines TRBV7-3 with TRBJ1-1; D gene unclear. Trimming pared 5 bases from V and 7 bases from J, leaving 11 bases between. This CDR3 region has 12 residues. The germline gives CDR1 SGHTA, CDR2 FQGTGA.

The chain recombines TRBV6-6 with TRBJ1-1; 7 positions match TRBD1. This CDR3 is built from 16 residues. The V segment lost 8 bases and the J segment 4 bases; nucleotides outside the gene matches: 16. The germline gives CDR1 MNHNY, CDR2 SVGAGI (reference sequence). CDR3 in DNA: TGTGCCAGCCGCCCCGGGATAGGGGGCGCCGGCACTGAAGCTTTCTTT. This encodes CASRPGIGGAGTEAFF.

Many counts were recorded for this clonotype. This chain links TRBV2 with TRBJ2-2; D possibly corresponds to TRBD1 (6 bases). Trimming shortened V by 5 bases and J by 6 bases, and 10 bases separated the two germline ends. Germline values: CDR1 SNHLY, CDR2 FYNNEI. CDR3 length: 13 amino acids. The CDR3 spells CASSPQGAGELFF. The CDR3 DNA reads as TGTGCCAGCAGTCCACAGGGTGCCGGGGAGCTGTTTTTT.

This clonotype was recorded at least ten times. The chain combines TRBV6-2 or TRBV6-3 with TRBJ2-3; the D gene is possibly TRBD2 (5 bases). In germline, CDR1 is MNHEY, CDR2 SVGEGT. The CDR3 spans 15 residues. V lost 7 bases, J lost 5 bases, and 19 bases lay in between. In DNA, the CDR3 is TGTGCCAGCACCTGGACCCCCTCAGCGGAAGATACGCAGTATTTT. It is translated as CASTWTPSAEDTQYF.

This clonotype came up many times. CDR3 sequence reads: CASADRGYGTDTQYF. DNA for the CDR3: TGCGCCAGCGCCGATCGGGGGTATGGCACAGATACGCAGTATTTT. The V gene is TRBV4-3, the J gene TRBJ2-3; TRBD2 is a possible D gene (6 bases). This CDR3 has 15 amino acids. The V gene lost 8 bases and the J gene lost 1 base, with 16 bases spanning the gap. Germline V CDR1 and CDR2: LGHNA, YSLEER.

The chain joins TRBV19 to TRBJ2-2; D gene uncertain. CDR3 length: 12 residues. Germline-derived CDR1 and CDR2 are LNHDA and SQIVND (reference sequence). V was shortened by 2 bases and J by 5 bases, with 3 bases between the two germline ends. CDR3 amino acids: CASSIWTGELFF. CDR3 bases: TGTGCCAGTAGTATATGGACCGGGGAGCTGTTTTTT.

By share, this clonotype ranks as large. This chain links TRBV6-5 with TRBJ2-5, with D possibly TRBD2 on 5 matching bases. Germline V CDR1 and CDR2: MNHEY, SVGAGI. This CDR3 has 13 amino acids. V was cut by 10 bases and J by 0 bases, with 12 bases left in between. The CDR3: CATRRGYQETQYF. CDR3 in DNA: TGTGCCACCAGAAGAGGGTACCAAGAGACCCAGTACTTC.

This clonotype was seen a handful of times. The chain couples TRBV4-1 to TRBJ1-1, with 7 bases identical to TRBD1. This CDR3 contains 12 residues. With 5 bases clipped from V and 7 bases from J, the junction kept 4 bases outside the gene matches. Per germline, CDR1 MGHRA and CDR2 YSYEKL. The CDR3 nucleotides read TGCGCCAGCAGCAACAGGGGCGGTGAAGCTTTCTTT. Its protein product is CASSNRGGEAFF.

V usage is TRBV7-6 and J usage is TRBJ2-7, with D perhaps matching TRBD2 (5 bases). CDR1 is SGHVS and CDR2 is FNYEAQ in the germline V gene. The V end was cut by 5 bases, the J end by 10 bases, with 33 bases between. The CDR3 length is 18 residues. The CDR3 DNA follows: TGTGCCAGCAGCCCTTCTGCCATTTCAATTAAGGTACGAGCGGAACAGTACTTC. Protein sequence: CASSPSAISIKVRAEQYF.

In its sample, this clonotype was seen a few times. V usage is TRBV7-9 and J usage is TRBJ2-3, with 11 nucleotides matching TRBD2. Germline V lookup: CDR1 SEHNR, CDR2 FQNEAQ (reference sequence). J gave up 2 bases and V 5 bases, and 6 bases lay outside the gene matches. The CDR3 is made up of 16 amino acids. CDR3 sequence (DNA): TGTGCCAGCAGCCTGACTAGCGGGGCCGTCACAGATACGCAGTATTTT. It specifies CASSLTSGAVTDTQYF.

A few counts support this clonotype. The rearrangement joins TRBV3-2 to TRBJ1-4; TRBD1 reflects the table's D call only, with no check against the DNA. TRBV3-2 represents a pseudogene. There are 16 residues in the CDR3. The DNA for the CDR3 is TGTGCCAGCAGCCAGGGACCCACGGCAACTAATGAAAAACTGTTTTTT. This encodes CASSQGPTATNEKLFF.

This clonotype was recorded many times. The chain has TRBV6-5 and TRBJ2-7, with D possibly TRBD1 on 6 matching bases. Germline-derived CDR1 and CDR2 are MNHEY and SVGAGI. The CDR3 totals 13 residues. Trimming cost V 4 bases and J 2 bases, with 9 bases left between them. The DNA of the CDR3 is TGTGCCAGCAGTTCCGGGACACCCTACGAGCAGTACTTC. Translated, it gives CASSSGTPYEQYF.

The chain recombines TRBV7-2 with TRBJ2-2, with D unresolved. Germline V CDR1 and CDR2: SGHTA, FQGNSA. V shed 1 base and J shed 6 bases, with 6 bases lying between them. This CDR3 region has 13 residues. CDR3 sequence (DNA): TGTGCCAGCAGCTTAGTTACGTCCGGGGAGCTGTTTTTT. Translated, it gives CASSLVTSGELFF.